The 23 T cell receptor beta chains below come from one sample, sequenced in a study of T-cell memory formation after mild COVID-19. TCRdb itself ran the 5' RACE reads through MiXCR, one entry per CDR3 protein. The table shows around 130,000 distinct CDR3 sequences, with 11% to 15% occurring only once. The sample comprised PBMCs or a T cell subset sorted from them (not recorded which). Receptors were obtained from an adult woman who had mild COVID-19 (a few samples of this study predate the infection). Cell type and time point are not known.

J is TRBJ1-1 and V is TRBV7-9; TRBD1 might be the D (5 bases). V shed 4 bases and J shed 7 bases, with 19 bases lying between them. CDR3 length equals 15 residues. CDR1 is SEHNR and CDR2 is FQNEAQ in the germline V gene (reference sequence). The CDR3 bases are TGTGCCAGCAGCTCGGCTGTTGAACTAGGGGATGAAGCTTTCTTT. Translating gives CASSSAVELGDEAFF.

The chain joins TRBV18 to TRBJ2-1; maybe TRBD2 (6 bases). Deletions cut 4 bases from V and 0 bases from J, with 22 bases between. Germline CDR1 KGHSH, CDR2 LQKENI. The CDR3 contains 19 residues. The CDR3, as DNA: TGTGCCAGCTCACGGGGAAGTCGCGGGGAATTGGGCTCCTACAATGAGCAGTTCTTC. This translates into CASSRGSRGELGSYNEQFF.

The chain combines TRBV20-1 with TRBJ1-2, with TRBD1 identical over 7 bases. From germline, CDR1 is DFQATT and CDR2 SNEGSKA (reference sequence). This CDR3 has 15 amino acids. The ends lost 7 bases at V and 4 bases at J; junction bases unmatched: 15. This CDR3 reads CSEAIEGAWGYGYTF. CDR3 sequence (DNA): TGCAGTGAGGCAATCGAGGGGGCGTGGGGCTATGGCTACACCTTC.

The chain recombines TRBV6-4 with TRBJ2-5; either TRBD1 or TRBD2 may supply D (5 bases each). Germline-derived CDR1 and CDR2 are MRHNA and SNTAGT. The CDR3 extends over 13 amino acids. Trimming removed 8 bases from V and 5 bases from J, with 15 bases in between. As DNA, the CDR3 is TGTGCCAGCGGGCCGGGGACGGGGGAGACCCAGTACTTC. The encoded protein is CASGPGTGETQYF.

A few counts support this clonotype. V and J are TRBV12-3 or TRBV12-4 and TRBJ1-1; the match to TRBD1 covers 10 bases. The ends lost 8 bases at V and 1 base at J; junction bases unmatched: 4. CDR3 length: 14 amino acids. CDR3 sequence (DNA): TGTGCCAGCTCGCGGACAGGGGGGAACACTGAAGCTTTCTTT. It is translated as CASSRTGGNTEAFF.

The chain is built from TRBV21-1 and TRBJ2-2; TRBD2 reflects the table's D call only, with no check against the DNA. TRBV21-1 is given as a pseudogene. The CDR3 sequence is 17 residues long. CDR3 nucleotide sequence: TGTGCCAGCAGCCTCGGGAGGGGGACACGAACAAGCGGGGAGCTGTTTTTT. Encoded protein: CASSLGRGTRTSGELFF.

This clonotype was counted only a few times. The chain recombines TRBV6-4 with TRBJ1-2, with 8 bases matching TRBD1. Germline V gene lookup returns CDR1 MRHNA and CDR2 SNTAGT. J gave up 0 bases and V 6 bases, and 3 bases lay outside the gene matches. This CDR3 region has 14 residues. CDR3 nucleotides: TGTGCCAGCAGCCCGGGACAGGCTAACTATGGCTACACCTTC. Its translation is CASSPGQANYGYTF.

This clonotype was detected a few times. The chain employs TRBV12-3 or TRBV12-4 and TRBJ2-1, with TRBD2 matching over 8 bases. CDR3 length: 15 amino acids. Trimming cost V 5 bases and J 3 bases; bases outside gene matches: 6. The CDR3 nucleotides read TGTGCCAGCAGTGCGAGCGGGAGAAGCTACAATGAGCAGTTCTTC. This gives the protein CASSASGRSYNEQFF.

This chain uses TRBV4-2 with TRBJ2-7; 7 bases fit TRBD2. Trimming removed 1 base from V and 1 base from J; junction bases left unmatched: 7. The V gene's germline CDR1 is LGHNA and CDR2 YNFKEQ. The CDR3 runs 16 residues. The CDR3 region has the DNA TGTGCCAGCAGCCAAGGTCTCCCTAGCGGATCCTACGAGCAGTACTTC. The encoded protein is CASSQGLPSGSYEQYF.

The chain joins TRBV4-3 to TRBJ1-6; 8 nucleotides match TRBD1. V shed 1 base, J shed 7 bases, and the junction held 0 bases outside the gene matches. This CDR3 comprises 14 residues. The germline gives CDR1 LGHNA, CDR2 YSLEER. CDR3 coding DNA: TGCGCCAGCAGCCAAGGGACAGGGAATTCACCCCTCCACTTT. Encoded protein: CASSQGTGNSPLHF.

The chain uses TRBV6-5 and TRBJ2-5; 8 bases are a match to TRBD2. V shed 0 bases, J shed 4 bases, and the junction held 13 bases outside the gene matches. Germline loops: CDR1 MNHEY, CDR2 SVGAGI. This CDR3 has 18 residues. CDR3 sequence: CASSYSSELAARGETQYF. DNA of the CDR3: TGTGCCAGCAGTTACTCTTCCGAACTAGCGGCCCGGGGAGAGACCCAGTACTTC.

The chain employs TRBV4-1 and TRBJ1-1, with D perhaps TRBD1 (5 bases). V lost 0 bases, J lost 0 bases, and 17 bases lay in between. CDR1 MGHRA and CDR2 YSYEKL come from the germline V gene. This CDR3 spans 18 amino acids. CDR3 loop: CASSQEGGTGRVNTEAFF. The CDR3 DNA is TGCGCCAGCAGCCAAGAAGGCGGCACAGGAAGGGTGAACACTGAAGCTTTCTTT.

This clonotype was recorded many times. The chain recombines TRBV4-1 with TRBJ2-7, with D tentatively TRBD1 or TRBD2 (5 bases each). The CDR3 loop spans 14 amino acids. CDR1 and CDR2 (germline): MGHRA, YSYEKL. Trimming left V 3 bases short and J 3 bases short, with 12 bases between. CDR3 sequence: CASSQSGTGYEQYF. Written as DNA, the CDR3 is TGCGCCAGCAGCCAGAGTGGGACCGGCTACGAGCAGTACTTC.

The chain combines TRBV23-1 with TRBJ1-2, with D unclear. TRBV23-1 qualifies as an ORF whose function is uncertain. V was trimmed by 6 bases and J by 11 bases, leaving 10 bases between them. This CDR3 spans 10 amino acids. For the CDR3, the DNA is TGCGCCAGCAGCCATGTATCATACACCTTC. Its translation: CASSHVSYTF.

The chain carries TRBV24-1 and TRBJ2-2; possibly TRBD2 for D (5 bases). V shed 7 bases and J shed 2 bases, with 13 bases lying between them. From germline, CDR1 is KGHDR and CDR2 SFDVKD. The CDR3 consists of 15 residues. The CDR3 reads CATSRGAGNTGELFF. The CDR3 DNA reads as TGTGCCACCAGCCGGGGAGCAGGAAACACCGGGGAGCTGTTTTTT.

There are a few counts of this clonotype. The chain employs TRBV10-3 and TRBJ1-5; maybe TRBD1 (6 bases). The germline V and J ends were trimmed by 2 bases and 0 bases, with 8 bases remaining between them. This CDR3 spans 15 amino acids. Germline V lookup: CDR1 ENHRY, CDR2 SYGVKD. The CDR3 sequence is CAISETGSSNQPQHF. The CDR3 coding sequence is TGTGCCATCAGTGAGACAGGGAGTAGCAATCAGCCCCAGCATTTT.

The chain combines TRBV5-6 with TRBJ2-2; D is ambiguous. This CDR3 contains 12 residues. Trimming took off 4 bases at V and 6 bases at J, with 7 bases between the two ends. Germline CDR1 and CDR2: SGHDT and YYEEEE. The CDR3 DNA reads TGTGCCAGCAGCCCCAGCTCCGGGGAGCTGTTTTTT. Translated, it gives CASSPSSGELFF.

This clonotype has at least ten counts. The chain uses TRBV6-1 and TRBJ2-6; D call uncertain. Trimming cost V 1 base and J 0 bases, with 7 bases left between them. The CDR3 length is 16 residues. Germline CDR1 and CDR2: MNHNS and SASEGT. In DNA, the CDR3 is TGTGCCAGCAGTGAAGACGGAGCCTCTGGGGCCAACGTCCTGACTTTC. Translated: CASSEDGASGANVLTF.

The table lists this clonotype with a few counts. The chain carries TRBV10-3 and TRBJ2-7; D uncertain. Germline loops: CDR1 ENHRY, CDR2 SYGVKD. This CDR3 spans 13 amino acids. The V end lost 2 bases, the J end lost 5 bases, and 10 bases lay between the germline ends. CDR3 nucleotides: TGTGCCATCAGTGAGGAGTTTTGGAACGAGCAGTACTTC. It codes for CAISEEFWNEQYF.

In this sample, this clonotype turned up a few times. The CDR3 nucleotides are TGCGCCAGCAGCTTGGGAAGCGACCACGAGCAGTACTTC. This codes for CASSLGSDHEQYF. The V and J genes are TRBV5-1 and TRBJ2-7; D remains ambiguous. Per germline, CDR1 SGHRS and CDR2 YFSETQ. The V gene lost 0 bases and the J gene lost 5 bases, with 9 bases spanning the gap. There are 13 residues in the CDR3.

This clonotype was seen a handful of times. The V gene is TRBV12-3 or TRBV12-4, the J gene TRBJ1-3; D perhaps matches TRBD1 (5 bases). V shed 3 bases and J shed 3 bases, with 12 bases lying between them. The CDR3 has 15 residues. In DNA, the CDR3 is TGTGCCAGCAGTTTCTTCCGGGGGATTGGAAACACCATATATTTT. Protein product: CASSFFRGIGNTIYF.

In this sample, this clonotype turned up a few times. This chain links TRBV24-1 with TRBJ1-1, with D hard to call. The V end lost 4 bases, the J end lost 0 bases, and 11 bases lay between the germline ends. This CDR3 region has 15 residues. From germline, CDR1 is KGHDR and CDR2 SFDVKD. CDR3 nucleotides: TGTGCCACCAGTGAGGGCCCTGGGATGAACACTGAAGCTTTCTTT. It encodes CATSEGPGMNTEAFF.

This clonotype has more than one count but fewer than ten. This rearrangement joins TRBV7-9 to TRBJ2-7; D might be TRBD2 (5 bases). Trimming removed 2 bases from V and 2 bases from J, with 10 bases in between. Germline CDR1 reads SEHNR; CDR2 reads FQNEAQ (reference sequence). CDR3 length equals 14 residues. DNA for the CDR3: TGTGCCAGCAGCTTATCGGGGAAGCCCTACGAGCAGTACTTC. Residues: CASSLSGKPYEQYF.